Listed here are 27 T cell receptor beta chains from one sample, sequenced in a study of radiotherapy plus CTLA-4 blockade in lung cancer. Assay used: immunoSEQ multiplex PCR; TCRdb lists only in-frame clones, some missing. The table records 70,000 to 95,000 clones, more than 85% of them present only once. The specimen comprised peripheral blood, sampled from a patient treated with radiotherapy plus ipilimumab. The source of these receptors is a human donor with non-small cell lung cancer that progressed on radiotherapy plus ipilimumab.

This clone has just one count. CDR3 DNA: TGTGCCAGCAGCTTATATATCGAAGTGGAGACCCAGTACTTC. Protein sequence: CASSLYIEVETQYF. The J gene is TRBJ2-5, the V gene TRBV7-8; unclear D gene. The V and J ends lost 2 bases and 5 bases respectively, with 12 bases between them. The CDR3 sequence is 14 residues long. Looked up from germline, CDR1 is SGHVS and CDR2 is FQNEAQ.

The chain recombines TRBV5-1 with TRBJ2-5; TRBD1 aligns across 10 bases. The ends lost 0 bases at V and 5 bases at J; junction bases unmatched: 10. The CDR3 covers 17 residues. CDR1 and CDR2 (germline): SGHRS, YFSETQ. The CDR3 here is CASSLGLDRGASETQYF. In nucleotides, the CDR3 is TGCGCCAGCAGCTTGGGGCTGGACAGGGGGGCCTCCGAGACCCAGTACTTC.

This chain connects TRBV7-9 to TRBJ1-2, with 10 nucleotides matching TRBD1. CDR1 and CDR2 (germline): SEHNR, FQNEAQ (reference sequence). Unmatched junction bases numbered 6, after V lost 0 bases and J lost 8 bases. This CDR3 region has 15 residues. CDR3 sequence: CASSLALTGGDGYTF. CDR3 coding DNA: TGTGCCAGCAGCTTAGCGTTGACAGGGGGCGACGGCTACACCTTC.

For the CDR3, the DNA is TGTGCCAGCAGCGTGTCCACTAGCGGGAGGACAGATACGCAGTATTTT. This codes for CASSVSTSGRTDTQYF. J is TRBJ2-3 and V is TRBV9; 12 bases agree with TRBD2. This CDR3 contains 16 residues. CDR1 and CDR2 from the germline V gene are SGDLS and YYNGEE. The V segment lost 2 bases and the J segment 3 bases; nucleotides outside the gene matches: 4. The variable domain in full, with the rest retrieved from reference TRBV9 and TRBJ2-3, is DSGVTQTPKHLITATGQRVTLRCSPRSGDLSVYWYQQSLDQGLQFLIQYYNGEERAKGNILERFSAQQFPDLHSELNLSSLELGDSALYFCASSVSTSGRTDTQYFGPGTRLTVL.

This clone has just a few counts. The chain uses TRBV5-1 and TRBJ2-3; D is undetermined. V lost 0 bases and J 1 base, leaving 6 bases between the germline ends. There are 14 residues in the CDR3. Germline V CDR1 and CDR2: SGHRS, YFSETQ. In DNA, the CDR3 is TGCGCCAGCAGCTTGGGTTACGGCACAGATACGCAGTATTTT. Amino acids: CASSLGYGTDTQYF.

The V gene is TRBV2, the J gene TRBJ2-7, with D perhaps matching TRBD2 (5 bases). Trimming took off 8 bases at V and 0 bases at J, with 17 bases between the two ends. Per germline, CDR1 SNHLY and CDR2 FYNNEI. CDR3 length equals 15 residues. The CDR3 region has the DNA TGTGCCAGCGCTCCCAACACCGGAGGCTCCTACGAGCAGTACTTC. Its protein is CASAPNTGGSYEQYF.

The V and J genes are TRBV4-3 and TRBJ2-7; 12 bases map to TRBD1. Germline V gives CDR1 LGHNA, CDR2 YSLEER. With 4 bases clipped from V and 0 bases from J, the junction kept 4 bases outside the gene matches. The CDR3 loop spans 16 amino acids. The CDR3 DNA reads as TGCGCCAGCAGCCCGGGGACAGGGGGCTTCTCCTACGAGCAGTACTTC. This encodes CASSPGTGGFSYEQYF.

The chain is built from TRBV4-1 and TRBJ2-3; the D gene is possibly TRBD2 (5 bases). This CDR3 region has 16 residues. The V gene's germline CDR1 is MGHRA and CDR2 YSYEKL. V lost 0 bases, J lost 3 bases, and 13 bases lay in between. The CDR3 nucleotides read TGCGCCAGCAGCCAAGATCGTCTAGCTGGTACAGATACGCAGTATTTT. It codes for CASSQDRLAGTDTQYF.

The gene calls are TRBV14 and TRBJ2-7; 8 positions match TRBD1. Germline CDR1 and CDR2: SGHDN and FVKESK. The junction had 4 bases not matched to a gene; V was cut back by 5 bases and J by 1 base. The CDR3 runs 14 residues. CDR3 bases: TGTGCCAGCAGCTCCCGGACAGGGTCCTACGAGCAGTACTTC. Translation: CASSSRTGSYEQYF.

The chain joins TRBV18 to TRBJ2-3; 9 nucleotides agree with TRBD1. The CDR3 is made up of 18 amino acids. V gave up 2 bases and J gave up 0 bases; unmatched junction bases: 9. The germline CDR1 and CDR2 sequences are KGHSH and LQKENI. The CDR3 sequence is CASSPATGGQVSTDTQYF. The CDR3 DNA is TGTGCCAGCTCACCAGCCACAGGGGGCCAAGTTAGCACAGATACGCAGTATTTT.

This clone is a singleton in its sample. J is TRBJ2-7 and V is TRBV29-1; 9 bases are shared with TRBD2. CDR3 length equals 13 residues. The ends lost 4 bases at V and 2 bases at J; junction bases unmatched: 3. Germline lookup yields CDR1 SQVTM and CDR2 ANQGSEA. The CDR3 reads CSVGTSAAYEQYF. CDR3 in DNA: TGCAGCGTTGGGACTAGCGCCGCCTACGAGCAGTACTTC.

This chain links TRBV7-2 with TRBJ1-4; 10 bases map to TRBD1. There are 14 residues in the CDR3. Germline V gene lookup returns CDR1 SGHTA and CDR2 FQGNSA. Trimming took 4 bases from V and 6 from J; bases not matched to a gene: 2. The CDR3 region is CASSYGTGDEKLFF. The CDR3 DNA follows: TGTGCCAGCAGCTACGGGACAGGGGATGAAAAACTGTTTTTT.

This chain links TRBV2 with TRBJ2-7, with D possibly matching TRBD1 (6 bases). The CDR3 is 12 residues long. Per germline, CDR1 SNHLY and CDR2 FYNNEI. V dropped 7 bases and J dropped 4 bases, with 11 bases sitting between them. The DNA for the CDR3 is TGTGCCAGCACAGGGGAGCCATACGAGCAGTACTTC. Protein product: CASTGEPYEQYF.

This chain uses TRBV9 with TRBJ1-6, with D uncertain. CDR3 size: 14 residues. Germline values: CDR1 SGDLS, CDR2 YYNGEE. Trimming removed 3 bases at V and 8 bases at J, with 12 bases between. This CDR3 reads CASSADAAYSPLHF. The CDR3 bases are TGTGCCAGCAGCGCCGACGCCGCTTATTCACCCCTCCACTTT.

The chain links TRBV7-8 to TRBJ2-7; D remains unclear. The CDR3 loop spans 14 amino acids. Trimming stripped 4 bases from V and 4 bases from J, with 14 bases between. Germline V lookup: CDR1 SGHVS, CDR2 FQNEAQ. The CDR3 sequence is CASSSGQTLYEQYF. The CDR3 coding sequence is TGTGCCAGCAGCTCGGGCCAGACTTTGTACGAGCAGTACTTC.

The genes are TRBV7-9 and TRBJ2-7, with 9 bases aligning to TRBD1. V lost 2 bases to trimming and J lost 1 base; unmatched junction nucleotides: 6. The germline gives CDR1 SEHNR, CDR2 FQNEAQ (reference sequence). The CDR3 spans 16 residues. As DNA, the CDR3 is TGTGCCAGCAGCTTAACCCCCGGGACAGGGTCCTACGAGCAGTACTTC. Translating it yields CASSLTPGTGSYEQYF.

The chain uses TRBV27 and TRBJ1-4; D call uncertain. CDR3 size: 15 residues. V lost 2 bases and J lost 0, with 7 bases in between. Germline-derived CDR1 and CDR2 are MNHEY and SMNVEV (reference sequence). The CDR3 DNA follows: TGTGCCAGCAGTTTACGGGCAGCAACTAATGAAAAACTGTTTTTT. It encodes CASSLRAATNEKLFF.

The chain's CDR3 is CASSPTHRTGTDTQYF. DNA for the CDR3: TGTGCCAGCAGCCCCACCCACCGGACAGGGACAGATACGCAGTATTTT. The V gene is TRBV6-6, the J gene TRBJ2-3; 8 positions match TRBD1. Per the germline V gene, CDR1 is MNHNY and CDR2 is SVGAGI (reference sequence). The CDR3 sequence is 16 residues long. V was pared by 6 bases and J by 3 bases, with 11 bases of the junction left unmatched.

The chain is built from TRBV4-1 and TRBJ1-2; no clear D. The CDR3 is 13 residues long. V was cut by 3 bases and J by 4 bases, with 9 bases left in between. CDR1 and CDR2 from the germline V gene are MGHRA and YSYEKL. DNA of the CDR3: TGCGCCAGCAGCCAGTTGGTAGCCTATGGCTACACCTTC. Its protein product is CASSQLVAYGYTF.

The chain has TRBV5-1 and TRBJ2-3; D not certain. The CDR3 runs 14 residues. V dropped 0 bases and J dropped 1 base, with 6 bases sitting between them. Germline CDR1 SGHRS, CDR2 YFSETQ. CDR3 sequence: CASSLGAGTDTQYF. In nucleotides, the CDR3 is TGCGCCAGCAGCTTGGGAGCAGGCACAGATACGCAGTATTTT.

This chain links TRBV27 with TRBJ1-5, with a weak D call TRBD1 (5 bases). Germline V lookup: CDR1 MNHEY, CDR2 SMNVEV (reference sequence). This CDR3 spans 13 amino acids. With 6 bases removed from V and 1 base from J, the gap between germline ends came to 7 bases. Here the CDR3 reads CASRGVSNQPQHF. CDR3 sequence (DNA): TGTGCCAGCAGAGGGGTGAGCAATCAGCCCCAGCATTTT.

The chain carries TRBV20-1 and TRBJ2-7; TRBD1 matches 8 bases. The CDR3 is 11 amino acids. The V segment lost 5 bases and the J segment 7 bases; nucleotides outside the gene matches: 4. Germline CDR1 DFQATT, CDR2 SNEGSKA (reference sequence). The CDR3 DNA is TGCAGTGCTGACAGGGGACGGGAGCAGTACTTC. It translates to CSADRGREQYF.

The CDR3 protein is CASRLGFEFTDTQYF. CDR3 coding DNA: TGTGCAAGTCGCTTAGGCTTTGAGTTCACAGATACGCAGTATTTT. The genes are TRBV12-2 and TRBJ2-3; the table's D call, TRBD2, was not checked against the DNA. TRBV12-2 is shown as a pseudogene. The CDR3 loop spans 15 amino acids.

As for this clone: Mismatch with germline at one junction end may stem from a read error. This rearrangement joins TRBV5-5 to TRBJ2-7; D is perhaps TRBD1 (5 bases). Germline CDR1 is SGHKS and CDR2 is YYEKEE (reference sequence). The CDR3 totals 13 residues. The CDR3 nucleotides are TGTGCCAGCAGCCCTCTCCCCTCACAGGTCCCAGGCTTC. This encodes CASSPLPSQVPGF.

The chain links TRBV5-6 to TRBJ2-6; D is unclear. The V and J ends lost 0 bases and 0 bases respectively, with 4 bases between them. The CDR3 covers 15 residues. CDR1 and CDR2 from the germline V gene are SGHDT and YYEEEE. The CDR3 DNA is TGTGCCAGCAGCTTGGAGCCCTCTGGGGCCAACGTCCTGACTTTC. It encodes CASSLEPSGANVLTF.

V is TRBV7-2 and J is TRBJ2-6; maybe TRBD1 (5 bases). Germline CDR1 SGHTA, CDR2 FQGNSA. V was shortened by 1 base and J by 1 base, with 17 bases between the two germline ends. This CDR3 has 19 amino acids. CDR3 coding DNA: TGTGCCAGCAGCTTAGACAGGTTTAGGACGAGATCTGGGGCCAACGTCCTGACTTTC. It translates to CASSLDRFRTRSGANVLTF.

The gene calls are TRBV4-1 and TRBJ2-7; 8 bases are a match to TRBD1. The CDR3 is 19 amino acids. The V gene's germline CDR1 is MGHRA and CDR2 YSYEKL. Trimming took 3 bases from V and 0 from J; bases not matched to a gene: 16. The CDR3 loop reads CASSHTTGVGLASSYEQYF. CDR3 nucleotides: TGCGCCAGCAGCCATACGACAGGGGTAGGGCTAGCAAGCTCCTACGAGCAGTACTTC.